One and the same sample provided the 20 T cell receptor beta chains below, sequenced in a study of T-cell reconstitution after alpha-beta-depleted transplantation in children. Library preparation (for TCRbeta) was performed with unique molecular identifiers. One entry per CDR3 protein, called by TCRdb with MiXCR from the PCR reads. Of 300,000 to 350,000 distinct CDR3 sequences detected, approximately 23% appear once; the ten largest clones hold approximately 10%. Sequenced material: PBMCs, mostly from graft donor cells, taken 180 days after TCRalphabeta/CD19-depleted stem cell transplant. The receptors shown here come from a male patient under 18 who had a stem cell transplant for acute lymphoblastic leukemia, so the T cells may come from the graft donor.

The CDR3 DNA reads as TGTGCCAGCAGCCCGTCCGGGACTAGCGGGAGGGTTTACGAGCAGTACTTC. Amino acid sequence: CASSPSGTSGRVYEQYF. This rearrangement joins TRBV5-6 to TRBJ2-7; 16 nucleotides match TRBD2. CDR1 SGHDT and CDR2 YYEEEE come from the germline V gene. Trimming at V came to 4 bases and at J to 4 bases, leaving 8 bases not matched to a gene. The length of the CDR3 is 17 residues.

This clonotype occurred a few times. The V and J genes are TRBV6-5 and TRBJ1-1; possibly TRBD1 for D (5 bases). Between the trimmed V and J ends, which lost 4 bases and 1 base, there was a span of 13 bases. The CDR3 has 15 amino acids. Germline values: CDR1 MNHEY, CDR2 SVGAGI. The CDR3 protein is CASSSAGAGNTEAFF. DNA of the CDR3: TGTGCCAGCAGTTCGGCCGGGGCAGGGAACACTGAAGCTTTCTTT.

This clonotype appeared a few times. The chain joins TRBV5-1 to TRBJ2-2; tentatively, D is TRBD2 (5 bases). V gave up 1 base and J gave up 5 bases, with 18 bases separating them. The length of the CDR3 is 17 residues. CDR1 and CDR2 from the germline V gene are SGHRS and YFSETQ. This CDR3 is CASSLKSGSALTGELFF. DNA of the CDR3: TGCGCCAGCAGCTTGAAATCGGGTAGCGCTTTGACCGGGGAGCTGTTTTTT.

V is TRBV7-9 and J is TRBJ2-1; 9 bases map to TRBD2. The CDR3 extends over 16 amino acids. Germline CDR1 SEHNR, CDR2 FQNEAQ (reference sequence). Losses at the gene ends were 5 bases for V and 6 bases for J; bases not matched to a gene: 11. CDR3 coding DNA: TGTGCCAGCAGCCAGCATTTAGCGGGAGTACCCAATGAGCAGTTCTTC. Translated, it gives CASSQHLAGVPNEQFF.

This clonotype has a handful of counts. The rearrangement uses TRBV4-1 and TRBJ2-1; maybe TRBD2 (6 bases). Trimming took 1 base from V and 1 from J, leaving 14 bases between them. The germline CDR1 and CDR2 sequences are MGHRA and YSYEKL. The CDR3 runs 17 residues. CDR3 residues: CASSQVAGLKSYNEQFF. In DNA, the CDR3 is TGCGCCAGCAGCCAAGTGGCGGGACTCAAGTCCTACAATGAGCAGTTCTTC.

This clonotype has more than one count but fewer than ten. The chain is built from TRBV27 and TRBJ2-7; weak D call: TRBD1 (6 bases). The V gene's germline CDR1 is MNHEY and CDR2 SMNVEV (reference sequence). V was trimmed by 4 bases and J by 8 bases, leaving 15 bases between them. The CDR3 has 13 residues. The CDR3 sequence: CASSSRGILQQYF. The CDR3, as DNA: TGTGCCAGCAGTTCCAGGGGTATCCTGCAGCAGTACTTC.

This clonotype was seen a few times. The V and J genes are TRBV11-1 and TRBJ2-1, with TRBD2 matching over 10 bases. Germline trimming cut 2 bases from V and 6 bases from J; bases unmatched to any gene: 7. The germline V gene encodes CDR1 SGHAT and CDR2 FQDESV (reference sequence). The CDR3 covers 16 residues. DNA for the CDR3: TGTGCCAGCAGCTTAATCAGCGGGAGGGCATTCAATGAGCAGTTCTTC. It codes for CASSLISGRAFNEQFF.

This clonotype has only a few counts. This rearrangement joins TRBV9 to TRBJ2-6; perhaps TRBD1 as D (6 bases). Germline lookup yields CDR1 SGDLS and CDR2 YYNGEE. The germline V and J ends were trimmed by 0 bases and 3 bases, with 7 bases remaining between them. The CDR3 has 15 residues. The CDR3 protein is CASSVAGVGANVLTF. CDR3 in DNA: TGTGCCAGCAGCGTAGCAGGGGTTGGGGCCAACGTCCTGACTTTC.

This clonotype was recorded many times. CDR3 loop: CASSPSGFQETQYF. The CDR3 DNA follows: TGTGCCAGCAGCCCTAGCGGGTTCCAAGAGACCCAGTACTTC. This sequence joins TRBV9 and TRBJ2-5, with 8 bases identical to TRBD2. J gave up 1 base and V 4 bases, and 3 bases lay outside the gene matches. The CDR3 runs to 14 residues. CDR1 is SGDLS and CDR2 is YYNGEE in the germline V gene.

This clonotype was picked up a small number of times. The chain couples TRBV20-1 to TRBJ2-3, with 10 positions matching TRBD2. J lost 4 bases, V lost 3 bases, and 13 bases had no gene match. Germline-derived CDR1 and CDR2 are DFQATT and SNEGSKA (reference sequence). The CDR3 length is 17 residues. CDR3 residues: CSARFRRAGGPADTQYF. DNA for the CDR3: TGCAGTGCTAGGTTCCGGCGAGCGGGAGGGCCTGCAGATACGCAGTATTTT.

V gene TRBV25-1 combines with J gene TRBJ2-7, with 15 bases fitting TRBD2. J was trimmed by 3 bases and V by 8 bases; bases with no gene match: 2. The CDR3 extends over 14 amino acids. Germline CDR1 MGHDK, CDR2 SYGVNS. CDR3 sequence reads: CASGGLAGGYEQYF. The DNA for the CDR3 is TGTGCCAGCGGGGGACTAGCGGGAGGCTACGAGCAGTACTTC.

The chain links TRBV20-1 to TRBJ2-7; 8 nucleotides align to TRBD2. V dropped 0 bases and J dropped 2; count of bases not matched to a gene: 6. The CDR3 extends over 15 amino acids. CDR1 is DFQATT and CDR2 is SNEGSKA in the germline V gene (reference sequence). Here the CDR3 DNA reads TGCAGTGCTAGAGATGTCCGGACTAGCACCTACGAGCAGTACTTC. It is translated as CSARDVRTSTYEQYF.

This clonotype was seen ten or more times. Here the CDR3 reads CASSLGVVAEAFF. The CDR3 DNA reads as TGCGCCAGCAGCTTGGGGGTGGTGGCAGAAGCTTTCTTT. J is TRBJ1-1 and V is TRBV5-1; D is uncertain. Germline assignment: CDR1 SGHRS and CDR2 YFSETQ. V was trimmed by 0 bases and J by 8 bases, leaving 11 bases between them. The CDR3 is 13 residues long.

V is TRBV3-1 and J is TRBJ1-4, with TRBD1 matching 9 bases. Trimming cost V 6 bases and J 5 bases; bases outside gene matches: 4. The CDR3 runs 14 residues. The germline gives CDR1 LGHDT, CDR2 YNNKEL (reference sequence). The CDR3 is CASRRTGVNEKLFF. CDR3 nucleotides: TGTGCCAGCAGACGGACAGGGGTAAATGAAAAACTGTTTTTT.

This clonotype came up a few times. V is TRBV18 and J is TRBJ2-4; D uncertain. Trimming removed 1 base at V and 6 bases at J, with 13 bases between. The CDR3 sequence is 15 residues long. CDR1 and CDR2 from the germline V gene are KGHSH and LQKENI. CDR3 sequence (DNA): TGTGCCAGCTCACCACGGGCAGGTGCCCGAAACATTCAGTACTTC. Translated: CASSPRAGARNIQYF.

The chain joins TRBV3-1 to TRBJ1-1; D call uncertain. CDR1 and CDR2 (germline): LGHDT, YNNKEL (reference sequence). Trimming removed 1 base at V and 5 bases at J, with 5 bases between. The CDR3 loop spans 12 amino acids. The CDR3 DNA reads TGTGCCAGCAGCCAAGCTAGGACTGAAGCTTTCTTT. This codes for CASSQARTEAFF.

The gene calls are TRBV19 and TRBJ2-5; either TRBD1 or TRBD2 may supply D (6 bases each). V lost 6 bases and J lost 5, with 13 bases in between. Germline V gene sequence: CDR1 LNHDA, CDR2 SQIVND (reference sequence). The CDR3 contains 13 residues. The CDR3: CASSRGGFETQYF. The CDR3 DNA sequence: TGTGCCAGTAGCAGAGGGGGGTTCGAGACCCAGTACTTC.

The chain employs TRBV12-3 or TRBV12-4 and TRBJ2-3, with D unresolved. This CDR3 spans 14 amino acids. V was pared by 8 bases and J by 2 bases, with 14 bases between. The CDR3 region is CASRQGYTTDTQYF. The CDR3 bases are TGTGCCAGCCGGCAAGGGTACACCACAGATACGCAGTATTTT.

This chain links TRBV11-1 with TRBJ2-5, with D tentatively TRBD1 (6 bases). The CDR3 extends over 18 amino acids. Trimming took off 1 base at V and 2 bases at J, with 20 bases between the two ends. Germline CDR1 and CDR2: SGHAT and FQDESV (reference sequence). CDR3 in DNA: TGTGCCAGCAGCTTAGGGTATTCCCGACAGGCTTTACAAGAGACCCAGTACTTC. This sequence encodes CASSLGYSRQALQETQYF.

There are a few counts of this clonotype. The V and J genes are TRBV4-1 and TRBJ2-3; D not certain. The V and J ends lost 5 bases and 2 bases respectively, with 11 bases between them. The germline CDR1 and CDR2 sequences are MGHRA and YSYEKL. The CDR3 has 14 residues. The CDR3: CASSDRLFTDTQYF. For the CDR3, the DNA is TGCGCCAGCAGCGACCGGCTCTTCACAGATACGCAGTATTTT.